What follows are 30 T cell receptor beta chains derived from one specimen sequenced in a study of CD8 T cells in Susac syndrome (dated by TCRdb to about 2019). The method was the immunoSEQ multiplex PCR assay. RNA was extracted using the RNeasy kit, and about 0.5 to 1 ug of the RNA was reverse transcribed with random hexamers. The public reads were quality trimmed at Q25 with fastp and then assembled into clones with MiXCR by TCRdb, keeping productive beta chains. Here each entry gathers all rows of one CDR3 protein and keeps the most common genes and DNA. This sample holds hundreds of thousands of distinct CDR3 sequences; roughly 85% were observed only once. The ten biggest clones cover 0.21% of the sample. Material for sequencing was CD8+ T cells from PBMCs. These receptors came from a human donor with multiple sclerosis.

This chain links TRBV6-6 with TRBJ2-7, with TRBD2 matching over 14 bases. V shed 5 bases and J 6 bases; nucleotides not matched to a gene: 6. Germline-derived CDR1 and CDR2 are MNHNY and SVGAGI (reference sequence). The CDR3 totals 15 residues. The CDR3 DNA follows: TGTGCCAGCAGTGTTCCGGGACTAGCGGGAGTCGAGCAGTACTTC. Its translation is CASSVPGLAGVEQYF.

The chain links TRBV28 to TRBJ1-5; the D gene is possibly TRBD1 (5 bases). This CDR3 has 13 amino acids. Germline lookup yields CDR1 MDHEN and CDR2 SYDVKM. V was clipped by 2 bases and J by 7 bases, with 9 bases between them. The DNA for the CDR3 is TGTGCCAGCAGTTTAAAGGAGGGGCAGCCCCAGCATTTT. Residues: CASSLKEGQPQHF.

This clonotype was detected once. The rearrangement uses TRBV4-2 and TRBJ1-2, with D perhaps TRBD1 (5 bases). The CDR3 spans 15 residues. The germline V gene encodes CDR1 LGHNA and CDR2 YNFKEQ. The V gene lost 0 bases and the J gene lost 5 bases, with 13 bases spanning the gap. Here the CDR3 DNA reads TGTGCCAGCAGCCAAGATTGGGGGGAGAGGTATGGCTACACCTTC. It is translated as CASSQDWGERYGYTF.

The chain joins TRBV28 to TRBJ2-3; TRBD2 might be the D (5 bases). The V gene lost 10 bases and the J gene lost 2 bases, with 19 bases spanning the gap. CDR1 and CDR2 from the germline V gene are MDHEN and SYDVKM. The CDR3 runs to 15 residues. CDR3 in DNA: TGTGCCACTGAGGATGTGGAGGAGACCACAGATACGCAGTATTTT. This translates into CATEDVEETTDTQYF. The complete variable domain, with remaining parts taken from reference TRBV28 and TRBJ2-3, reads DVKVTQSSRYLVKRTGEKVFLECVQDMDHENMFWYRQDPGLGLRLIYFSYDVKMKEKGDIPEGYSVSREKKERFSLILESASTNQTSMYLCATEDVEETTDTQYFGPGTRLTVL.

V usage is TRBV7-9 and J usage is TRBJ2-4; D possibly matches TRBD1 or TRBD2 (5 bases each). From germline, CDR1 is SEHNR and CDR2 FQNEAQ (reference sequence). V was shortened by 2 bases and J by 1 base, with 12 bases between the two germline ends. The CDR3 consists of 16 residues. The DNA of the CDR3 is TGTGCCAGCAGCTTACAACTGGGGGTGGCCAAAAACATTCAGTACTTC. The encoded protein is CASSLQLGVAKNIQYF.

This clonotype was observed a single time. This chain links TRBV9 with TRBJ2-3; D perhaps matches TRBD2 (6 bases). V lost 0 bases to trimming and J lost 1 base, with 12 bases between them. CDR3 size: 16 residues. Per the germline V gene, CDR1 is SGDLS and CDR2 is YYNGEE. The chain's CDR3 is CASSVEPSARTDTQYF. CDR3 coding DNA: TGTGCCAGCAGCGTAGAACCTAGCGCTCGCACAGATACGCAGTATTTT.

This clonotype has a handful of counts. V gene TRBV5-4 combines with J gene TRBJ1-2; D call uncertain. This CDR3 comprises 15 residues. Between the trimmed V and J ends, which lost 4 bases and 3 bases, there was a span of 16 bases. Looked up from germline, CDR1 is SGHNT and CDR2 is YYREEE (reference sequence). CDR3 in DNA: TGTGCCAGCAGCACATGGGTAGGGCTGGACTATGGCTACACCTTC. Protein product: CASSTWVGLDYGYTF.

V gene TRBV27 combines with J gene TRBJ2-2; D remains unclear. The germline V gene has CDR1 MNHEY and CDR2 SMNVEV (reference sequence). The CDR3 totals 18 residues. V was trimmed by 3 bases and J by 2 bases, leaving 19 bases between them. Here the CDR3 reads CASSFSPSRNQNTGELFF. CDR3 DNA: TGTGCCAGCAGTTTTAGCCCCTCGAGGAACCAAAACACCGGGGAGCTGTTTTTT.

The V gene is TRBV9, the J gene TRBJ2-1; D tentatively fits TRBD1 or TRBD2 (5 bases each). There are 15 residues in the CDR3. Deletions cut 0 bases from V and 1 base from J, with 8 bases between. Germline CDR1 and CDR2: SGDLS and YYNGEE. This CDR3 reads CASSVGGKSYNEQFF. The CDR3 bases are TGTGCCAGCAGCGTAGGGGGGAAATCCTACAATGAGCAGTTCTTC.

The V and J genes are TRBV28 and TRBJ1-1; the D is unclear. Germline V gene lookup returns CDR1 MDHEN and CDR2 SYDVKM. Deletions cut 3 bases from V and 8 bases from J, with 13 bases between. This CDR3 is 13 amino acids long. The CDR3 sequence is CASSFVELREAFF. Here the CDR3 DNA reads TGTGCCAGCAGTTTTGTAGAGTTACGAGAAGCTTTCTTT.

CDR3 protein: CASSYSRTSGADTQYF. CDR3 bases: TGTGCCAGCAGTTACTCGAGGACTAGCGGAGCAGATACGCAGTATTTT. The rearrangement links TRBV6-5 to TRBJ2-3; TRBD2 aligns across 10 bases. The V gene's germline CDR1 is MNHEY and CDR2 SVGAGI. With 0 bases clipped from V and 4 bases from J, the junction kept 4 bases outside the gene matches. The CDR3 is made up of 16 amino acids.

The J gene is TRBJ1-1, the V gene TRBV4-3; D uncertain. Between the trimmed V and J ends, which lost 0 bases and 0 bases, there was a span of 11 bases. CDR3 length equals 16 residues. Germline loops: CDR1 LGHNA, CDR2 YSLEER. The CDR3 sequence: CASSQDAGDMNTEAFF. Here the CDR3 DNA reads TGCGCCAGCAGCCAAGATGCAGGAGACATGAACACTGAAGCTTTCTTT.

J is TRBJ2-2 and V is TRBV24-1; 7 positions agree with TRBD2. CDR3 length: 14 residues. Trimming at V came to 6 bases and at J to 3 bases, leaving 3 bases not matched to a gene. CDR1 is KGHDR, CDR2 SFDVKD, per germline. CDR3 residues: CATSSLADTGELFF. In DNA form, the CDR3 reads TGTGCCACCAGTTCGCTAGCGGACACCGGGGAGCTGTTTTTT.

The chain recombines TRBV5-6 with TRBJ2-7; 9 nucleotides agree with TRBD2. The V gene's germline CDR1 is SGHDT and CDR2 YYEEEE. V lost 2 bases, J lost 3 bases, and 9 bases stayed unmatched. The CDR3 consists of 16 residues. CDR3 region: CASSFEPSGILYEQYF. CDR3 coding DNA: TGTGCCAGCAGCTTTGAACCTAGCGGGATTCTCTACGAGCAGTACTTC.

The V call is TRBV7-2, the J call TRBJ1-2; TRBD1 is a possible D gene (6 bases). V dropped 5 bases and J dropped 13 bases, with 26 bases sitting between them. CDR1 is SGHTA, CDR2 FQGNSA, per germline. The CDR3 extends over 15 amino acids. The CDR3 coding sequence is TGTGCCAGCAGCCCCGGACCTGGGACATCGCCCGTCAGCACCTTC. Its protein product is CASSPGPGTSPVSTF.

The V call is TRBV6-5, the J call TRBJ1-4, with TRBD1 as a possible D gene (5 bases). The germline V and J ends were trimmed by 2 bases and 5 bases, with 9 bases remaining between them. This CDR3 has 14 residues. The germline gives CDR1 MNHEY, CDR2 SVGAGI. The CDR3 nucleotides read TGTGCCAGCAGTTACAGCGCAGGGAATGAAAAACTGTTTTTT. Its translation is CASSYSAGNEKLFF.

The chain recombines TRBV11-2 with TRBJ2-1; a possible D gene is TRBD1 (6 bases). From germline, CDR1 is SGHAT and CDR2 FQNNGV. The ends were cut back, 5 bases at V and 5 bases at J, with 13 bases in the middle. The CDR3 loop spans 14 amino acids. The DNA of the CDR3 is TGTGCCAGCAGCACCCGGGACAATGACAATGAGCAGTTCTTC. It translates to CASSTRDNDNEQFF.

This sequence joins TRBV15 and TRBJ2-7; D gene uncertain. The CDR3 sequence is 13 residues long. CDR1 is LNHNV and CDR2 is YYDKDF in the germline V gene (reference sequence). V was pared by 5 bases and J by 1 base, with 9 bases between. The CDR3 loop is CATSEGHSYEQYF. The DNA of the CDR3 is TGTGCCACCAGCGAAGGCCATTCCTACGAGCAGTACTTC.

The rearrangement links TRBV9 to TRBJ2-1, with 9 positions matching TRBD2. V lost 0 bases to trimming and J lost 2 bases; unmatched junction nucleotides: 6. The CDR3 is 17 amino acids. From germline, CDR1 is SGDLS and CDR2 YYNGEE. The CDR3 loop is CASSVGRAGGTYNEQFF. CDR3 bases: TGTGCCAGCAGCGTAGGCCGGGCGGGAGGGACCTACAATGAGCAGTTCTTC. Supplemented by reference TRBV9 and TRBJ2-1, the full variable domain reads DSGVTQTPKHLITATGQRVTLRCSPRSGDLSVYWYQQSLDQGLQFLIQYYNGEERAKGNILERFSAQQFPDLHSELNLSSLELGDSALYFCASSVGRAGGTYNEQFFGPGTRLTVL.

This clonotype was seen a single time. The chain is built from TRBV7-2 and TRBJ2-3, with D tentatively TRBD1 (6 bases). CDR1 and CDR2 from the germline V gene are SGHTA and FQGNSA. V lost 5 bases, J lost 1 base, and 13 bases lay in between. The CDR3 totals 15 residues. In DNA form, the CDR3 reads TGTGCCAGCAGCCCGGACTCAGGGGGCACAGATACGCAGTATTTT. The encoded protein is CASSPDSGGTDTQYF.

The rearrangement links TRBV4-3 to TRBJ2-7; D gene ambiguous. The germline V and J ends were trimmed by 0 bases and 2 bases, with 8 bases remaining between them. This CDR3 comprises 14 residues. Germline V gene sequence: CDR1 LGHNA, CDR2 YSLEER. The CDR3 DNA follows: TGCGCCAGCAGCCAAGACACATCGACCTACGAGCAGTACTTC. Its protein product is CASSQDTSTYEQYF.

This chain joins TRBV7-9 and TRBJ1-2, with unresolved D. In germline, CDR1 is SEHNR, CDR2 FQNEAQ (reference sequence). CDR3 length: 13 amino acids. Trimming removed 1 base at V and 6 bases at J, with 9 bases between. The CDR3 loop reads CASSLGGSHGYTF. The CDR3 nucleotides are TGTGCCAGCAGCTTAGGCGGTAGCCATGGCTACACCTTC.

V and J are TRBV14 and TRBJ2-6; no firm D call. The CDR3 has 14 residues. Germline V gene sequence: CDR1 SGHDN, CDR2 FVKESK. The ends were cut back, 2 bases at V and 1 base at J, with 3 bases in the middle. CDR3 sequence: CASSQFSGANVLTF. CDR3 nucleotide sequence: TGTGCCAGCAGCCAATTTTCTGGGGCCAACGTCCTGACTTTC.

V is TRBV13 and J is TRBJ2-7; D might be TRBD1 (7 bases). V dropped 5 bases and J dropped 6 bases, with 17 bases sitting between them. Germline V gene data show CDR1 as PRHDT and CDR2 as FYEKMQ (reference sequence). CDR3 length equals 14 residues. The CDR3 bases are TGTGCCAGCAGCCTGGGGGCAGGGGGGAGCGAGCAGTACTTC. The encoded protein is CASSLGAGGSEQYF.

Concerning this clonotype itself: At one end the junction does not follow the germline gene, possibly because of a read error. This chain connects TRBV4-1 to TRBJ1-2; 8 bases match TRBD1. CDR1 and CDR2 from the germline V gene are MGHRA and YSYEKL. The CDR3 is 15 residues long. DNA for the CDR3: TGCGCCAGCAGCCAAGAACAGGGGGGAAACTATGGCTACGCCTTC. Translating it yields CASSQEQGGNYGYAF.

J is TRBJ2-3 and V is TRBV15; no clear D. V was clipped by 0 bases and J by 2 bases, with 12 bases between them. The V gene's germline CDR1 is LNHNV and CDR2 YYDKDF (reference sequence). The CDR3 contains 16 residues. The CDR3 coding sequence is TGTGCCACCAGCAGAGAGAGTTACATCCACACAGATACGCAGTATTTT. Amino acids: CATSRESYIHTDTQYF.

V usage is TRBV6-5 and J usage is TRBJ1-2, with 9 bases that match TRBD1. The CDR3 totals 14 residues. Germline CDR1 is MNHEY and CDR2 is SVGAGI. The V and J ends lost 5 bases and 5 bases, in that order; junction bases with no gene match: 6. CDR3 in amino acids: CASSPGTGSYGYTF. CDR3 bases: TGTGCCAGCAGTCCCGGGACAGGGTCTTATGGCTACACCTTC.

DNA for the CDR3: TGTGCCATGGCCGGGACTAGCGAAGATACGCAGTATTTT. It specifies CAMAGTSEDTQYF. The J gene is TRBJ2-3, the V gene TRBV7-2, with TRBD2 matching over 10 bases. The V gene end was trimmed by 10 bases and the J gene end by 5 bases; junction bases not matched to a gene: 6. Per the germline V gene, CDR1 is SGHTA and CDR2 is FQGNSA. The CDR3 loop spans 13 amino acids.

This rearrangement joins TRBV7-9 to TRBJ2-7; D is unresolved. The ends were cut back, 2 bases at V and 2 bases at J, with 10 bases in the middle. The length of the CDR3 is 14 residues. Germline V gene lookup returns CDR1 SEHNR and CDR2 FQNEAQ (reference sequence). This CDR3 reads CASSLIQLAYEQYF. The DNA of the CDR3 is TGTGCCAGCAGCTTAATCCAGCTAGCCTACGAGCAGTACTTC.

This chain joins TRBV27 and TRBJ1-1, with 7 bases identical to TRBD1. With V trimmed by 5 bases and J by 3 bases, 18 bases remained unmatched. The CDR3 totals 18 residues. Germline assignment: CDR1 MNHEY and CDR2 SMNVEV (reference sequence). Written as DNA, the CDR3 is TGTGCCAGCAGTCTCCGCATCATTAGGGGGCGTAGGGACACTGAAGCTTTCTTT. It translates to CASSLRIIRGRRDTEAFF.